Each of the 17 T cell receptor beta chains below was sequenced from the same sample in a study of T-cell reconstitution after alpha-beta-depleted transplantation in children. Unique molecular identifiers were incorporated during preparation of the TCRbeta library. MiXCR, applied by TCRdb to the PCR reads, yields one record per CDR3 protein. The profile shows 150,000 to 250,000 distinct CDR3 sequences, roughly 14% of them singletons. Here the sequenced sample was PBMCs from the stem cell graft donor, taken from the stem cell graft. The origin of the receptors is a human donor who donated a stem cell graft to a child with acute lymphoblastic leukemia.

This clonotype was seen at least ten times. The gene calls are TRBV20-1 and TRBJ2-1; 9 nucleotides align to TRBD1. The CDR3 totals 15 residues. The germline gives CDR1 DFQATT, CDR2 SNEGSKA (reference sequence). V lost 1 base to trimming and J lost 3 bases; unmatched junction nucleotides: 4. The CDR3 DNA reads TGCAGTGCTAGAGTGGAGACAGGGGGCTACAATGAGCAGTTCTTC. Encoded protein: CSARVETGGYNEQFF.

This clonotype was recorded many times. The chain employs TRBV5-1 and TRBJ1-1; D may be TRBD1 (5 bases). V was shortened by 4 bases and J by 3 bases, with 19 bases between the two germline ends. CDR3 size: 16 residues. Per germline, CDR1 SGHRS and CDR2 YFSETQ. The CDR3 region is CASSPSGFQRHTEAFF. The CDR3 bases are TGCGCCAGCAGCCCGTCAGGGTTTCAACGACACACTGAAGCTTTCTTT.

Comment on this clonotype: This may be a read error, as it is one base from a much larger clone. The rearrangement links TRBV6-5 to TRBJ2-5, with D maybe TRBD2 (5 bases). Germline lookup yields CDR1 MNHEY and CDR2 SVGAGI. The CDR3 has 15 amino acids. The CDR3 DNA is TGTTCCAGCAGTTACGGGATGAAGGTTCTGGAGACCCAGTACTTC. Translated: CSSSYGMKVLETQYF.

There are a few counts of this clonotype. The rearrangement links TRBV2 to TRBJ2-1; D gene uncertain. The V gene's germline CDR1 is SNHLY and CDR2 FYNNEI. CDR3 length: 12 residues. V dropped 2 bases and J dropped 3 bases, with 2 bases sitting between them. For the CDR3, the DNA is TGTGCCAGCAGTGAATACTACAATGAGCAGTTCTTC. Its protein is CASSEYYNEQFF.

V is TRBV11-2 and J is TRBJ2-3; D is ambiguous. The germline V and J ends were trimmed by 0 bases and 7 bases, with 8 bases remaining between them. The CDR3 covers 13 residues. Germline values: CDR1 SGHAT, CDR2 FQNNGV. In DNA form, the CDR3 reads TGTGCCAGCAGCTTAGAACCTCTCAATACGCAGTATTTT. Its translation: CASSLEPLNTQYF.

Ten or more counts support this clonotype. The junction shows a germline mismatch at one end, possibly a read error. The chain combines TRBV7-9 with TRBJ2-7; TRBD2 is a possible D gene (6 bases). This CDR3 comprises 12 residues. Germline V gene lookup returns CDR1 SEHNR and CDR2 FQNEAQ (reference sequence). CDR3 coding DNA: TGCGCCAGCAGCTTGGACTATTACGAGCAGTACTTC. The encoded protein is CASSLDYYEQYF.

The table lists this clonotype with many counts. The chain carries TRBV7-2 and TRBJ2-1; 7 nucleotides align to TRBD1. The CDR3 covers 14 residues. CDR1 SGHTA and CDR2 FQGNSA come from the germline V gene. V was clipped by 3 bases and J by 5 bases; unmatched bases: 4. The CDR3 region has the DNA TGTGCCAGCAGCTTCTACAGGGGAAACAATGAGCAGTTCTTC. Residues: CASSFYRGNNEQFF.

This chain uses TRBV20-1 with TRBJ1-5, with TRBD1 matching over 8 bases. Germline V CDR1 and CDR2: DFQATT, SNEGSKA (reference sequence). The junction had 7 bases not matched to a gene; V was cut back by 3 bases and J by 3 bases. This CDR3 contains 15 residues. CDR3 region: CSASIGQGPNQPQHF. CDR3 DNA sequence: TGCAGTGCTAGTATAGGACAGGGACCCAATCAGCCCCAGCATTTT.

This clonotype occurred many times. CDR3 sequence reads: CASSQAGRNYGYTF. The CDR3 nucleotides read TGTGCCAGCAGCCAAGCGGGGAGAAACTATGGCTACACCTTC. The chain carries TRBV7-8 and TRBJ1-2, with unresolved D. Trimming cost V 5 bases and J 2 bases, with 12 bases left between them. The CDR3 contains 14 residues. CDR1 is SGHVS and CDR2 is FQNEAQ in the germline V gene.

As to this clonotype: An end of the junction differs from the germline gene, which may be a read error. The V call is TRBV5-6, the J call TRBJ2-3, with 9 bases that match TRBD2. The CDR3 has 17 amino acids. Per germline, CDR1 SGHDT and CDR2 YYEEEE. CDR3 loop: CASRLGVRREGPDTQYF. CDR3 bases: TGTGCCAGCAGGTTGGGGGTAAGGCGGGAGGGGCCAGATACGCAGTATTTT.

CDR3 DNA: TGTGCCAGCGAGCATGAGAGGGGGGAGAACACTGAAGCTTTCTTT. Encoded protein: CASEHERGENTEAFF. The genes are TRBV5-6 and TRBJ1-1; D perhaps matches TRBD1 (6 bases). Germline values: CDR1 SGHDT, CDR2 YYEEEE. This CDR3 spans 15 amino acids. Trimming shortened V by 7 bases and J by 1 base, and 17 bases separated the two germline ends.

This clonotype was detected many times. The chain links TRBV12-3 or TRBV12-4 to TRBJ2-5; D gene ambiguous. Trimming pared 2 bases from V and 5 bases from J, leaving 6 bases between. The CDR3 consists of 12 residues. CDR3 sequence (DNA): TGTGCCAGCAGTTTAAGGGTGGAGACCCAGTACTTC. Translation: CASSLRVETQYF.

This clonotype was recorded at least ten times. This chain joins TRBV5-5 and TRBJ2-2; TRBD1 matches 9 bases. Germline CDR1 reads SGHKS; CDR2 reads YYEKEE (reference sequence). The length of the CDR3 is 15 residues. With V trimmed by 3 bases and J by 6 bases, 6 bases remained unmatched. The CDR3: CASSWEQGAAGELFF. The CDR3 bases are TGTGCCAGCAGCTGGGAACAGGGGGCCGCCGGGGAGCTGTTTTTT. The variable domain in full, with the rest retrieved from reference TRBV5-5 and TRBJ2-2, is DAGVTQSPTHLIKTRGQQVTLRCSPISGHKSVSWYQQVLGQGPQFIFQYYEKEERGRGNFPDRFSARQFPNYSSELNVNALLLGDSALYLCASSWEQGAAGELFFGEGSRLTVL.

V is TRBV4-2 and J is TRBJ2-7, with 7 bases matching TRBD2. Trimming removed 0 bases from V and 4 bases from J; junction bases left unmatched: 9. This CDR3 is built from 16 residues. Per the germline V gene, CDR1 is LGHNA and CDR2 is YNFKEQ. CDR3 DNA: TGTGCCAGCAGCCAAGATTTGGGCACTAGCGCTTACGAGCAGTACTTC. Translating it yields CASSQDLGTSAYEQYF.

This clonotype was counted ten times or more. The chain is built from TRBV10-3 and TRBJ1-6, with TRBD1 as a possible D gene (6 bases). Germline V gene data show CDR1 as ENHRY and CDR2 as SYGVKD. Trimming pared 6 bases from V and 6 bases from J, leaving 15 bases between. This CDR3 contains 15 residues. CDR3 residues: CAIRAGQLLNSPLHF. CDR3 nucleotides: TGTGCCATCAGGGCCGGACAGCTCCTTAATTCACCCCTCCACTTT.

This clonotype was observed many times. This chain links TRBV28 with TRBJ2-1, with TRBD2 matching over 10 bases. The CDR3 runs to 15 residues. CDR1 and CDR2 (germline): MDHEN, SYDVKM. The V segment lost 6 bases and the J segment 8 bases; nucleotides outside the gene matches: 10. CDR3 bases: TGTGCCAGCAGCCTCAGCGGGAGGGCCGGGGATGAGCAGTTCTTC. This codes for CASSLSGRAGDEQFF. Looking up the rest from reference TRBV28 and TRBJ2-1 gives the full variable domain: DVKVTQSSRYLVKRTGEKVFLECVQDMDHENMFWYRQDPGLGLRLIYFSYDVKMKEKGDIPEGYSVSREKKERFSLILESASTNQTSMYLCASSLSGRAGDEQFFGPGTRLTVL.

This clonotype appeared many times. CDR3 DNA: TGCAGTGCTAGTGAGTCCGGGACCCCAGACCCTTACGAGCAGTACTTC. Its protein product is CSASESGTPDPYEQYF. The gene calls are TRBV20-1 and TRBJ2-7; D tentatively fits TRBD1 or TRBD2 (5 bases each). Per the germline V gene, CDR1 is DFQATT and CDR2 is SNEGSKA (reference sequence). The CDR3 runs to 16 residues. V lost 3 bases, J lost 4 bases, and 22 bases lay in between.